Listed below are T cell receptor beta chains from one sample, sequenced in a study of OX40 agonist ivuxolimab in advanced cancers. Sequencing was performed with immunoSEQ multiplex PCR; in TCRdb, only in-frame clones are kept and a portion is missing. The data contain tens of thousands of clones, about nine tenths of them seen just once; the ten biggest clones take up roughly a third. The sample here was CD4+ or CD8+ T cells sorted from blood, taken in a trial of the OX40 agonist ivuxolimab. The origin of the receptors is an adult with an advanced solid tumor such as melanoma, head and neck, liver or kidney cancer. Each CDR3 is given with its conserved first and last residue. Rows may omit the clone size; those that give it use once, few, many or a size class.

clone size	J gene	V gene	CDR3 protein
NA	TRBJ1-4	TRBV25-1	CASNSGAGEEKLFF
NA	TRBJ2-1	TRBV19	CASTLSGTGFQGQFF
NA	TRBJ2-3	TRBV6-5	CASSYVASGSQTQYF
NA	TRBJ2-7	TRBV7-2	CASSYNYEQYF
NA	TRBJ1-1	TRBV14	CASSPSPTVNTEAFF
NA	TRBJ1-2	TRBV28	CASSLLGGYTF
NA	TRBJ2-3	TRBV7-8	CASVVYGRGTDTQYF
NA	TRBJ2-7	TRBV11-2	CASSFSPGQNSYEQYF
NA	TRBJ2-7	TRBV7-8	CASNTGYEQYF
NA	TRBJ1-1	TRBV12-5	CASGFLISGQHTEAFF
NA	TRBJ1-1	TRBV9	CASSPVDSPNTEAFF
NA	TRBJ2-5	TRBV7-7	CASSLGGKGALQETQYF
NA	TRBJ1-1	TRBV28	CASRNPRTWGMNTEAFF
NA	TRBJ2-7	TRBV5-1	CASSLGMGQTTYEQYF
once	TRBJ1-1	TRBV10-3	CAISESGGVGTEAFF
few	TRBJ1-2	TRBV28	CASSLDTGYGYTF
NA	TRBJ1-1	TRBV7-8	CASSLSSYGAGNTEAFF
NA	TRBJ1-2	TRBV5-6	CASSSPTDNYGYTF
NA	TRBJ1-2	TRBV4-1	CASSQGPGTNHGYTF
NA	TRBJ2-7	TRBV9	CASSVAGRSYEQYF
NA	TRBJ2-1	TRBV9	CASSVESGIYNEQFF
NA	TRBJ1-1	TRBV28	CASSITGNTEAFF
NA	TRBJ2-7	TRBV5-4	CASSSTSSGNEQYF
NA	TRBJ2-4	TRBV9	CASSVDDSKNIQYF
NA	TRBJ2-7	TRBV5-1	CASSLVRNSYEQYF
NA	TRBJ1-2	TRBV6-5	CASSGDPGLYGYTF
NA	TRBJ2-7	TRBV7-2	CASSLSTGAPGRDEQYF
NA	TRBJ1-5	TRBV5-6	CASSSRGVYQPQHF
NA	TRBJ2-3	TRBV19	CASTSGTGAHTQYF
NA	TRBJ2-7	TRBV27	CASSLVTGKEQYF
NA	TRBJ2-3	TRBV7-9	CASSHIGVTDTQYF
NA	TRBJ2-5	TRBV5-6	CASSSSGAGFPKTQYF
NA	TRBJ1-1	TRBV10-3	CAISEEPLEAFF
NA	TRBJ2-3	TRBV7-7	CASSLGRSGTDTQYF
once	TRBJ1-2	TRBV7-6	CASSLGGENYGYTF
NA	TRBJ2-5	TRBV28	CASSLDRAETQYF
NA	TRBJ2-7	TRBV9	CASTSTEVSYEQYF
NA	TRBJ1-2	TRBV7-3	CASSLDREVYGYTF
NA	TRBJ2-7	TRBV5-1	CASSSDRAWEQYF
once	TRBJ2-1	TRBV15	CATSRDYAGGPIGQFF
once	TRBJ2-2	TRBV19	CASSIESDKAYTGELFF
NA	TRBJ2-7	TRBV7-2	CASSLFPASGDAISYEQYF
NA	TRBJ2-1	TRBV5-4	CASSYPVLAGMYNEQFF
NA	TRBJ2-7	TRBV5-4	CASSLDGLEDRQYF
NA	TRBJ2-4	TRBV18	CASSPDRAKNIQYF
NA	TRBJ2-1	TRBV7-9	CASSLAAGLADEQFF
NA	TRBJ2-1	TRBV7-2	CASSLGQGWDDNEQFF
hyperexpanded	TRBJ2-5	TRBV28	CASSFPPEAPLETQYF
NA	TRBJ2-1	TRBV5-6	CASSLQGYNEQFF
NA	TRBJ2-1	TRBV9	CASSLPGENEQFF
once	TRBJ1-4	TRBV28	CASSFFGTNEKLFF
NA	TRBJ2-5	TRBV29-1	CSVEGQGPGETQYF
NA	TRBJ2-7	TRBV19	CASSLGVGAKEQYF
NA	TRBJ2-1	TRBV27	CASQVLGLAGDNEQFF
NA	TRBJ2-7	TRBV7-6	CASSLAYKASEQYF
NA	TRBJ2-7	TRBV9	CASSVGTGVNEQYF
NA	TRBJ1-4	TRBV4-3	CASSQATLRTRGQGAMGEKLFF
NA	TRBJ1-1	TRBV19	CASSWALGTEAFF
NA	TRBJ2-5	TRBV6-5	CASSYWGAGGAETQYF